This T cell receptor beta chain was captured by sequencing in a study of OX40 agonist ivuxolimab in advanced cancers. Study-level information: Partial responses, seen in three patients, involved one hepatocellular carcinoma and two cutaneous melanomas.

Clones were sequenced by immunoSEQ multiplex PCR, and TCRdb holds only the in-frame ones, with some missing. The sample consists of 70,000 to 95,000 clones, around 94% of them appearing once. The V end lost 4 bases, the J end lost 7 bases, and 15 bases lay between the germline ends. Germline V gene lookup returns CDR1 SGDLS and CDR2 YYNGEE. This CDR3 has 15 amino acids. The V call is TRBV9, the J call TRBJ1-6; D not resolved. The TCR comes from an adult with an advanced solid tumor such as melanoma, head and neck, liver or kidney cancer. Sequenced here: CD4+ or CD8+ T cells sorted from blood, sampled in a trial of the OX40 agonist ivuxolimab. CDR3 protein: CASSSPSAGNSPLHF. The CDR3 nucleotides are TGTGCCAGCAGCTCCCCCTCGGCGGGGAATTCACCCCTCCACTTT.